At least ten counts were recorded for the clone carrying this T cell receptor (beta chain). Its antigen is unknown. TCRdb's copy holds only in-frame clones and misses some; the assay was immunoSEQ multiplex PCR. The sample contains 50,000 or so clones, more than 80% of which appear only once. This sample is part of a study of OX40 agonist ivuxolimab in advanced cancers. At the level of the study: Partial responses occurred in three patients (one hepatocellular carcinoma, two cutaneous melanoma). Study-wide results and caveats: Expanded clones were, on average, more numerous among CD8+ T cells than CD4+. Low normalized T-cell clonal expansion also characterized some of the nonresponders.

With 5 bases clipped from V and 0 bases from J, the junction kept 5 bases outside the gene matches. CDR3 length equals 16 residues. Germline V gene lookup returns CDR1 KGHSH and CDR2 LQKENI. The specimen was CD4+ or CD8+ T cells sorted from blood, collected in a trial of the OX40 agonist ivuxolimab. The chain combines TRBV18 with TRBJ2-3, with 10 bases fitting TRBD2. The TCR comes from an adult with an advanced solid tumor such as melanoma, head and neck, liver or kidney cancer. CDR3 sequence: CASSSQAGGSTDTQYF. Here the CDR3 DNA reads TGTGCCAGCTCATCCCAAGCGGGGGGGAGCACAGATACGCAGTATTTT.